This T cell receptor (beta chain) was profiled in a study of graft-versus-host responses after intestinal transplantation. Across the study: Multivisceral, liver-intestinal, or isolated intestinal transplants were given to recipients. The study gave all recipients anti-thymocyte globulin induction, then tacrolimus and steroids for approximately three years. Whole-study results and caveats: Some GvH clones were seen earlier in gut or blood, suggesting intestinal origin.

Germline assignment: CDR1 SGHTA and CDR2 FQGNSA. V was pared by 2 bases and J by 5 bases, with 10 bases between. There are 14 residues in the CDR3. Sequenced by immunoSEQ multiplex PCR; TCRdb stores in-frame clones only, minus some. The sample holds 45,000 to 65,000 clones, 90% to 95% seen once. Concerning this clone itself: Its specificity is not known.

This sample comprised unstimulated CD4+ T cells sorted from spleen or lymph node cells, obtained before transplant. This receptor was identified in a human donor who was the organ donor for an intestinal transplant. The V call is TRBV7-2, the J call TRBJ2-1, with D maybe TRBD1 (5 bases). In nucleotides, the CDR3 is TGTGCCAGCAGCTTACAGGGCGCGGACAATGAGCAGTTCTTC. Amino acids: CASSLQGADNEQFF.